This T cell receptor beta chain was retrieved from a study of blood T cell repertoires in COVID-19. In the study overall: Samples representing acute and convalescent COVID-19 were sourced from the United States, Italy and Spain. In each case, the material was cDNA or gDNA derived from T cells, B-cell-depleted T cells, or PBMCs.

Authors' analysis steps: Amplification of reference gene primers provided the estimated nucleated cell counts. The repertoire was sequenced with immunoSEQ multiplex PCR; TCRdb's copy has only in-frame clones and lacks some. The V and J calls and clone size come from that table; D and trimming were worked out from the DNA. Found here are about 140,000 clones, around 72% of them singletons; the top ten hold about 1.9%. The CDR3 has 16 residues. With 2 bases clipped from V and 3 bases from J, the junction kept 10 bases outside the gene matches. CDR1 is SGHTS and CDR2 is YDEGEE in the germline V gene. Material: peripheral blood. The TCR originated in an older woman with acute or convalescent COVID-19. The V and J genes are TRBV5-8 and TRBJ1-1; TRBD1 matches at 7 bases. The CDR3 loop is CASSFWSRGRDTEAFF. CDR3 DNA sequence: TGTGCCAGCAGCTTTTGGTCGAGGGGGCGAGACACTGAAGCTTTCTTT.